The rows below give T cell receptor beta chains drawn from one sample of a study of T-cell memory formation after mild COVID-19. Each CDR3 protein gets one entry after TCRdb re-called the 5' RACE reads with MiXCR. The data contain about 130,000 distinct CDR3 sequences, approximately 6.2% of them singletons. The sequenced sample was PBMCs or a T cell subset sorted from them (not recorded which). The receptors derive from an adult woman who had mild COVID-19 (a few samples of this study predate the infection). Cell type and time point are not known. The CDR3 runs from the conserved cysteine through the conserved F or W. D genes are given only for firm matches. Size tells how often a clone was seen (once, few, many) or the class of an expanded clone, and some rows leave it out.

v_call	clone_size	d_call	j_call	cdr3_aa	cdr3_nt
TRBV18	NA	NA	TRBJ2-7	CASSPRGQSGYEQYF	TGTGCCAGCTCACCCCGAGGACAGTCTGGCTACGAGCAGTACTTC
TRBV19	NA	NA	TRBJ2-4	CASSPGQGGAKNIQYF	TGTGCCAGTAGTCCAGGACAAGGAGGAGCCAAAAACATTCAGTACTTC
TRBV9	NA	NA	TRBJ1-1	CASSPDPQGGEAFF	TGTGCCAGCAGCCCCGATCCCCAGGGAGGTGAAGCTTTCTTT
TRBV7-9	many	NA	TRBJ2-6	CASSLASGANVLTF	TGTGCCAGCAGCTTAGCCAGTGGGGCCAACGTCCTGACTTTC
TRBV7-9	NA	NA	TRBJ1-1	CASSSPTSNTEAFF	TGTGCCAGCAGCTCCCCCACTTCGAACACTGAAGCTTTCTTT
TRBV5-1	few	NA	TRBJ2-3	CASTYLYNADTQYF	TGCGCCAGCACGTATCTATATAATGCAGATACGCAGTATTTT
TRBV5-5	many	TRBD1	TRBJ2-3	CASSSPSGQADTQYF	TGTGCCAGCAGCTCGCCCTCTGGACAGGCGGATACGCAGTATTTT
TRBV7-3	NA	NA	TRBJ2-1	CASSQIGSGHEQFF	TGTGCCAGCAGCCAAATCGGCAGCGGCCATGAGCAGTTCTTC
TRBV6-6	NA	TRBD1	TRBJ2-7	CASSTTGGYEQYF	TGTGCCAGCAGCACGACAGGGGGCTACGAGCAGTACTTC
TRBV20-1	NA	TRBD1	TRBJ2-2	CSARDPTTGGIGELFF	TGCAGTGCTAGAGACCCAACAACAGGGGGGATCGGGGAGCTGTTTTTT
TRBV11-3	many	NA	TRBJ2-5	CASSRRMNREKETQYF	TGTGCCAGCAGCCGCCGGATGAACAGGGAAAAGGAGACCCAGTACTTC
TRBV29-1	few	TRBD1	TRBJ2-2	CSVQGATGELFF	TGCAGCGTTCAGGGGGCAACCGGGGAGCTGTTTTTT
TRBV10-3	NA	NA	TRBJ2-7	CAIREGSRNEQYF	TGTGCCATCAGGGAAGGGAGTCGGAACGAGCAGTACTTC
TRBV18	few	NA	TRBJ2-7	CASSPSIIGTYEQYF	TGTGCCAGCTCACCGTCCATTATCGGGACCTACGAGCAGTACTTC
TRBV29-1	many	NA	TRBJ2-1	CSVELAIPPLGAQFF	TGCAGCGTTGAACTAGCGATACCTCCCCTAGGTGCGCAGTTCTTC
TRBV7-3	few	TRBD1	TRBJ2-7	CASSPRPGGYEQYF	TGTGCCAGCAGCCCACGTCCAGGGGGCTACGAGCAGTACTTC
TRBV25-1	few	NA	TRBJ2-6	CASSGFSGANVLTF	TGTGCCAGCAGTGGGTTCTCTGGGGCCAACGTCCTGACTTTC
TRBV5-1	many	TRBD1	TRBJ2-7	CASSLGQGPTYEQYF	TGCGCCAGCAGCTTGGGACAGGGACCAACCTACGAGCAGTACTTC
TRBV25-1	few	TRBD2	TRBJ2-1	CASSLTSGVYNEQFF	TGTGCCAGCAGTCTGACTAGCGGGGTCTACAATGAGCAGTTCTTC
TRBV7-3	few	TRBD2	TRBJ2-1	CASSFLAGPGNEQFF	TGTGCCAGCAGCTTCCTAGCGGGCCCGGGCAATGAGCAGTTCTTC
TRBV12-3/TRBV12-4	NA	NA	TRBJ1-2	CASSTGVRGYGYTF	TGTGCCAGCAGTACGGGGGTGAGGGGCTATGGCTACACCTTC
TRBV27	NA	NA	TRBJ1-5	CASSFSGGRDVNQPQHF	TGTGCCAGCAGTTTTTCCGGGGGCAGGGATGTCAATCAGCCCCAGCATTTT
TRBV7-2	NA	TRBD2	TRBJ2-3	CASSFGSLAGGPDTQYF	TGTGCCAGCAGCTTTGGATCCCTAGCGGGGGGGCCAGATACGCAGTATTTT
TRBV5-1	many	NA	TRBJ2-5	CASSLDPGVKTQYF	TGCGCCAGCAGCTTGGATCCGGGGGTGAAGACCCAGTACTTC
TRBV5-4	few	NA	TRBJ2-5	CASSLGGGQGMYQETQYF	TGTGCCAGCAGCTTGGGGGGAGGCCAGGGAATGTACCAAGAGACCCAGTACTTC
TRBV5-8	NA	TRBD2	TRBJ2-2	CASSSEYSGLANTGELFF	TGTGCCAGCAGCTCTGAGTATAGCGGGCTAGCGAACACCGGGGAGCTGTTTTTT
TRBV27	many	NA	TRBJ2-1	CASSRTKNEQFF	TGTGCCAGCAGTAGGACGAAAAATGAGCAGTTCTTC
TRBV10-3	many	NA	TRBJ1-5	CAISESSQVNQPQHF	TGTGCCATCAGTGAGTCGAGCCAGGTCAATCAGCCCCAGCATTTT
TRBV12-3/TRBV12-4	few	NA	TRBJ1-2	CASTDENGISRYTF	TGTGCCAGCACCGATGAGAACGGAATTTCGCGCTACACCTTC
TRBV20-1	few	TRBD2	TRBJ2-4	CSARDLSGMNIQYF	TGCAGTGCTAGAGATTTAAGCGGGATGAACATTCAGTACTTC